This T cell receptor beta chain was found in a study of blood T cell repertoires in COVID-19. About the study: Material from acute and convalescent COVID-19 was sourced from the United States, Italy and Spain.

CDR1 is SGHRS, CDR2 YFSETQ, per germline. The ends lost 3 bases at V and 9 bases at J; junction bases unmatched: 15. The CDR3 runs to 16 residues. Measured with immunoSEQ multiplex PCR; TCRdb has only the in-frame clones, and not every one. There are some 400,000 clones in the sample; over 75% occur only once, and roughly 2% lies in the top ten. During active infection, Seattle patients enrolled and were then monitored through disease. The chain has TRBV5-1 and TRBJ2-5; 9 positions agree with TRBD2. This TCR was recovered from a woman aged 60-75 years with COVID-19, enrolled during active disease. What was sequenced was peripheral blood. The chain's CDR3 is CASSSQGLAGTGSQYF. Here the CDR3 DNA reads TGCGCCAGCAGCTCCCAGGGACTAGCTGGGACGGGGTCCCAGTACTTC. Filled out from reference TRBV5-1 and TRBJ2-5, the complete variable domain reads KAGVTQTPRYLIKTRGQQVTLSCSPISGHRSVSWYQQTPGQGLQFLFEYFSETQRNKGNFPGRFSGRQFSNSRSEMNVSTLELGDSALYLCASSSQGLAGTGSQYFGPGTRLLVL.